The sample holds a few counts of the clone carrying this TCR beta chain. The CDR3 runs 15 residues. The sample is drawn from a study of graft-versus-host responses after intestinal transplantation. Whole-study context: Multivisceral, liver-intestinal, or isolated intestinal grafts went to recipients. Every one of the recipients received anti-thymocyte globulin induction and afterwards took tacrolimus and steroids for roughly 3 years.

The researchers put around 200,000 CFSE-labeled responder cells into plates with around 200,000 irradiated, violet-dye-labeled stimulator cells. TCRdb keeps only in-frame clones here, not all; method: immunoSEQ multiplex PCR. The table has 11,000 to 15,000 clones, 30% to 40% seen once; the top ten hold about 15%. The chain links TRBV21-1 to TRBJ2-1; the DNA was not compared with TRBD1, the D call given in the table. TRBV21-1 is designated a pseudogene. This specimen was alloreactive CD8+ T cells from a mixed lymphocyte reaction culture, taken before intestinal transplant. Stated subset: CFSE-low proliferating T cells sorted from approximately 6-day pre-transplant mixed lymphocyte reaction (GvH or HvG direction). The sequence was obtained from a human patient who received an intestinal transplant. The CDR3, as DNA: TGTGCCAGCAGCTCAACGATAACAGGGTACAATGAGCAGTTCTTC. Protein sequence: CASSSTITGYNEQFF.